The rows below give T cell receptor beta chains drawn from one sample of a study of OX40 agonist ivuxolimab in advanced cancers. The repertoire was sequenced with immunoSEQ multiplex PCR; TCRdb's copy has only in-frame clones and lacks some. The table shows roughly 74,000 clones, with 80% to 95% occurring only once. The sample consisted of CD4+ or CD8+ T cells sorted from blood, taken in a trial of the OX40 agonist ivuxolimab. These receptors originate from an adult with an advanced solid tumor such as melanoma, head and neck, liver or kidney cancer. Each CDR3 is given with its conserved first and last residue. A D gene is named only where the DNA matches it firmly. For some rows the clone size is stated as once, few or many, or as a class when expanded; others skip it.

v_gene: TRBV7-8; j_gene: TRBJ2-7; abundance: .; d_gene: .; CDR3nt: TGTGCCAGCAGCTTAGCGCTCTACGAGCAGTACTTC; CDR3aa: CASSLALYEQYF
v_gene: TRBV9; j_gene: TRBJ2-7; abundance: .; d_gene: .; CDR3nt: TGTGCCAGCAGCCCGTTGTATCTTGGTCGGGAGCAGTACTTC; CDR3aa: CASSPLYLGREQYF
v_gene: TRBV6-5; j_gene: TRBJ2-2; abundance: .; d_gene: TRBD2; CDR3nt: TGTGCCAGCAGTTACTGGACTAGCCTCACCGGGGAGCTGTTTTTT; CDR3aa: CASSYWTSLTGELFF
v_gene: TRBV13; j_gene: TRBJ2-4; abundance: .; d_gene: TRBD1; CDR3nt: TGTGCCAGCAGCCCAAAAGGGGTGACAGGGGAGGACATTCAGTACTTC; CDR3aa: CASSPKGVTGEDIQYF
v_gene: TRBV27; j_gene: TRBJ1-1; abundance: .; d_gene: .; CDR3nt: TGTGCCAGCACTCGAGGCCCTGGAACCACTGAAGCTTTCTTT; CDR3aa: CASTRGPGTTEAFF
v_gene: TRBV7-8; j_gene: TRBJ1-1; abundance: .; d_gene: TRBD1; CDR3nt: TGTGCCAGCAGCTTAGCCCTTACAGGGGGAATGAACACTGAAGCTTTCTTT; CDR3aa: CASSLALTGGMNTEAFF
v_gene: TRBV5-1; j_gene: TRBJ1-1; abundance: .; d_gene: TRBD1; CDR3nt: TGCGCCAGCAGCCCCTTCGGATTGACAGGGCACACTGAAGCTTTCTTT; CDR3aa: CASSPFGLTGHTEAFF
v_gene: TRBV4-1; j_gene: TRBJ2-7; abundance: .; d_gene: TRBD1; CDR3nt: TGCGCCAGCAGCCGAGGGACAGGGTTAACCTACGAGCAGTACTTC; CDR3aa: CASSRGTGLTYEQYF
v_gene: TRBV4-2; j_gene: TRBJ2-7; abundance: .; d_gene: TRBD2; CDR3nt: TGTGCCAGCAGCCCTACCCGGGGGGAAACCTACGAGCAGTACTTC; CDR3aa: CASSPTRGETYEQYF
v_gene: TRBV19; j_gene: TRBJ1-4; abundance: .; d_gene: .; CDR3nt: TGTGCCAGTAGTATATTGGGCGCCGAAAAACTGTTTTTT; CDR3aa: CASSILGAEKLFF
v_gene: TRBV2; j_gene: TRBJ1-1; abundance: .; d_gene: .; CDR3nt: TGTGCCAAGGAGGGGGGCGCGAACACTGAAGCTTTCTTT; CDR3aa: CAKEGGANTEAFF
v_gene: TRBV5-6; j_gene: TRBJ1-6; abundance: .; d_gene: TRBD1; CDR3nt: TGTGCCAGCAGCCCGACAGGGTCGGGTTCACCCCTCCACTTT; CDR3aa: CASSPTGSGSPLHF
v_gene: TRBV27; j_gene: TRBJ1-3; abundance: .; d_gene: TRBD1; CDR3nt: TGTGCCAGCAGTGGGACAGGGGGCACCATATATTTT; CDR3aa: CASSGTGGTIYF
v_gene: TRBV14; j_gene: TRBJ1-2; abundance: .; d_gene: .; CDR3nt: TGTGCCAGCAGCCAAGATCGCTCAGGGGCTAACTATGGCTACACCTTC; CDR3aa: CASSQDRSGANYGYTF
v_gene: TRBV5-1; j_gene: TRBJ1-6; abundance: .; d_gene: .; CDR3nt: TGCGCCAGCAGCTTAGCAAAAAATTCACCCCTCCACTTT; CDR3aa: CASSLAKNSPLHF
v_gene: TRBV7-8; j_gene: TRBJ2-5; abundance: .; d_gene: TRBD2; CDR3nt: TGTGCCAGCAGCTTAGGACTAGCGGGGGGGCCTGGGGAGACCCAGTACTTC; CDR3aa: CASSLGLAGGPGETQYF
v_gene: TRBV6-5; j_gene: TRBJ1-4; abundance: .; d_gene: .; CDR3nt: TGTGCCAGCAGTTACGCTCGCGAGGGAACTAATGAAAAACTGTTTTTT; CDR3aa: CASSYAREGTNEKLFF
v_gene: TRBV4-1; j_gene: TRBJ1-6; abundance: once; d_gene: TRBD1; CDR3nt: TGCGCCAGCCAGGGACAGGGGGGTTCACCCCTCCACTTT; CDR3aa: CASQGQGGSPLHF
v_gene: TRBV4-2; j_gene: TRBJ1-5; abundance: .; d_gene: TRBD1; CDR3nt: TGTGCCAGCAGCAGATTACAGGGGTCCAATCAGCCCCAGCATTTT; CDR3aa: CASSRLQGSNQPQHF
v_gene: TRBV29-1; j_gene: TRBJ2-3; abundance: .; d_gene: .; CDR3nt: TGCAGCGCTCTGGACAGCACAGATACGCAGTATTTT; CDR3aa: CSALDSTDTQYF
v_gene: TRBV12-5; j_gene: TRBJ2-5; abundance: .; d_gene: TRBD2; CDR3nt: TGTGCTAGTGACTCCCCGGGGACTAGCGGGGTTTGGTCAGAGACCCAGTACTTC; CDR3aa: CASDSPGTSGVWSETQYF
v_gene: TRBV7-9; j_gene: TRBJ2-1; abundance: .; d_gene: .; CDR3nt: TGTGCCAGCAGCCCTCCCGGGGGACAGAACTACAATGAGCAGTTCTTC; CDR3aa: CASSPPGGQNYNEQFF
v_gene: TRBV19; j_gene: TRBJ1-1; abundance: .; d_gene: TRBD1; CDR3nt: TGTGCCAGTAGGCACAGGGGGATGAACACTGAAGCTTTCTTT; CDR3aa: CASRHRGMNTEAFF
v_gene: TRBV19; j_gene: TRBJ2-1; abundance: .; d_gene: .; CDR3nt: TGTGCCAGTAGTATTCTGACAGCGTATGAGCAGTTCTTC; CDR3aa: CASSILTAYEQFF
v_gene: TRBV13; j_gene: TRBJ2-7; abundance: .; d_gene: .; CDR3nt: TGTGCCAGCAGCTTGGGAGAGGCCTACGAGCAGTACTTC; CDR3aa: CASSLGEAYEQYF
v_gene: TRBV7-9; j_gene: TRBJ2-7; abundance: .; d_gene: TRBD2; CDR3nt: TGTGCCAGCAGCTTAGCGTCCCTAGCGGGGACCTCCGTCGAGCAGTACTTC; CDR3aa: CASSLASLAGTSVEQYF
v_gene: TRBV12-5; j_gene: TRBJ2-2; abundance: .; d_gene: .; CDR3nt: TGTGCTAGTGGTTTGGCGGCAGCCGGGGAGCTGTTTTTT; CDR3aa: CASGLAAAGELFF
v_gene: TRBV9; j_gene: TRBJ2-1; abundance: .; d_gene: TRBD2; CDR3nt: TGTGCCAGCAGCGCGGGGACTAGCGGGGGGGCAGGTGATGAGCAGTTCTTC; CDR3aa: CASSAGTSGGAGDEQFF
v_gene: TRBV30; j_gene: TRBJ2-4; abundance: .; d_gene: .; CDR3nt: TGTGCCTGGAGGGGGGGATGGGACATTCAGTACTTC; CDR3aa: CAWRGGWDIQYF
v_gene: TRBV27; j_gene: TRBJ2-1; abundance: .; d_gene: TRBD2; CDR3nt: TGTGCCAGCTCGACCGGGACTACAAATGAGCAGTTCTTC; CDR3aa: CASSTGTTNEQFF
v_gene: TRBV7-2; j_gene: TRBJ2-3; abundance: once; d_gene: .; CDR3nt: TGTGCCAGCAGCTTAGAGGGGGGGCTCTTGGCTTTTATAGATACGCAGTATTTT; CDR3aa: CASSLEGGLLAFIDTQYF
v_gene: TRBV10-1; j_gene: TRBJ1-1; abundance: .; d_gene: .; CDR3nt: TGCGCCAGCAGCTCGCAAGGGGACCCCGATGCCGCGAACACTGAAGCTTTCTTT; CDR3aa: CASSSQGDPDAANTEAFF
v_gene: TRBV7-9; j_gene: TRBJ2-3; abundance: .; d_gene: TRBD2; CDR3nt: TGTGCCAGCAGCTCCAACAACCCTAGCGGGGGGGAAAGCACAGATACGCAGTATTTT; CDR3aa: CASSSNNPSGGESTDTQYF
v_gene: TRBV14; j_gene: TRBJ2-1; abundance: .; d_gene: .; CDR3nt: TGTGCCAGCAGCCAGTGGCTTTCGGGCTCCAATGAGCAGTTCTTC; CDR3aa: CASSQWLSGSNEQFF
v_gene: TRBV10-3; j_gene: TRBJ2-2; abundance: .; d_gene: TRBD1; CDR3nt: TGTGCCATCACCCAAGGGGGGACAGGGATGAACACCGGGGAGCTGTTTTTT; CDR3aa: CAITQGGTGMNTGELFF
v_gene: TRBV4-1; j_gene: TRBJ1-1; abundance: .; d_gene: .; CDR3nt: TGCGCCAGCAGCCACCCACCGGTCCAGAACACTGAAGCTTTCTTT; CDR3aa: CASSHPPVQNTEAFF
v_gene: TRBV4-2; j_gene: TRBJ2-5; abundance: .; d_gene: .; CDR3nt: TGTGCCAGCAGCCAAGATCTAGGCGTAGGGGGAGAGACCCAGTACTTC; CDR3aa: CASSQDLGVGGETQYF
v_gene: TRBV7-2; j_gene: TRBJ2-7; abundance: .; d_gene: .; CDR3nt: TGTGCCAGCAGCTTGTACAGTACCTACGAGCAGTACTTC; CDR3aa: CASSLYSTYEQYF
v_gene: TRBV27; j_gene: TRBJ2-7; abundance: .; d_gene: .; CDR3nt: TGTGCCAGCAGCCTCGGAAACGAGCAGTACTTC; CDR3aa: CASSLGNEQYF
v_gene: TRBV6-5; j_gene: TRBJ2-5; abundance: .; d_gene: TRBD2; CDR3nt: TGTGCCAGCGGTCTAGCGGGGGTTCCAGAGACCCAGTACTTC; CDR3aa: CASGLAGVPETQYF
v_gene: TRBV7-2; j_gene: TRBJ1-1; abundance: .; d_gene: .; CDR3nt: TGTGCCAGCAGTATGGTGGTGCTTGACACTGAAGCTTTCTTT; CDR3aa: CASSMVVLDTEAFF
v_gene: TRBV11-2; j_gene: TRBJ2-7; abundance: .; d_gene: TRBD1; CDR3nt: TGTGCCAGCAGCTTAGGGGACAGGGGAACCTACGAGCAGTACTTC; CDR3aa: CASSLGDRGTYEQYF
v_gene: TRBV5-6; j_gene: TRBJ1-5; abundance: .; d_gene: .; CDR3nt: TGTGCCAGCAGCCCCGGGACAAACAATCAGCCCCAGCATTTT; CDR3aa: CASSPGTNNQPQHF
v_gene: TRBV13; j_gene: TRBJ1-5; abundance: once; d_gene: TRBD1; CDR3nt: TGTGCCAGCAGCTCGGGACAGAGCAATCAGCCCCAGCATTTT; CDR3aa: CASSSGQSNQPQHF
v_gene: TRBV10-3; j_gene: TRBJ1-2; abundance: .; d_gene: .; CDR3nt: TGTGCCACTCCCGTCGCGGATAACTATGGCTACACCTTC; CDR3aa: CATPVADNYGYTF
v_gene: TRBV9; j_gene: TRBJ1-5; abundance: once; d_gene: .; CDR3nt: TGTGCCAGCAGCCCAGGTGGGGGTCAACAGCCCCAGCATTTT; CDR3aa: CASSPGGGQQPQHF
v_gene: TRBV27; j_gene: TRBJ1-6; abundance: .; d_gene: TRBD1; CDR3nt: TGTGCCAGCAGTTTTCAGGGGGAGGACTCACCCCTCCACTTT; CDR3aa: CASSFQGEDSPLHF
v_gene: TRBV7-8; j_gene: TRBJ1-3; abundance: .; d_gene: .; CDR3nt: TGTGCCAGCAGCTTAGGCAGGGGTGGTGGAAACACCATATATTTT; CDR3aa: CASSLGRGGGNTIYF
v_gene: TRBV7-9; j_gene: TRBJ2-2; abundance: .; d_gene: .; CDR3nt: TGTGCCAGCAGCTTAAATGACAGGAGAACCGGGGAGCTGTTTTTT; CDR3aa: CASSLNDRRTGELFF
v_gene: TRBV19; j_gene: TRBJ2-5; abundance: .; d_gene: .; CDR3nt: TGTGCCAGTAGTATTACGGGGTGGCAGGGGGAGGGGACCCAGTACTTC; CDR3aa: CASSITGWQGEGTQYF
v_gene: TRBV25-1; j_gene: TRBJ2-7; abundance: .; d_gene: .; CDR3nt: TGTGCCAGCAGCCGGACAGATAACTACGAGCAGTACTTC; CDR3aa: CASSRTDNYEQYF
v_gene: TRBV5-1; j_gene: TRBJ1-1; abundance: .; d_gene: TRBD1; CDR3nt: TGCGCCAGCAGCTCGTCGACAGGGTTCCCTGAAGCTTTCTTT; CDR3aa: CASSSSTGFPEAFF
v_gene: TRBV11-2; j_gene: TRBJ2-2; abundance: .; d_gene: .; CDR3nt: TGTGCCAGCAGCTACCAAGGGCGGGGCGGGGAGCTGTTTTTT; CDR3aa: CASSYQGRGGELFF